These 25 T cell receptor beta chains were all obtained from the same sample, sequenced in a study of human T cells and chemical hapten exposure. Sample time point: patch test 3, about 24 weeks after DPC sensitization. Treatment of the sample: therapeutic diphenylcyclopropenone sensitization with weekly scalp DPC. TCRdb analysed the RACE reads with MiXCR anew, one entry per CDR3 protein. The sample has about 120,000 distinct CDR3 sequences; 10% to 12% are singletons. The sequenced sample was whole blood, obtained in connection with sensitization to the hapten diphenylcyclopropenone (DPC). Receptors originate from a woman aged 50 to 60 with alopecia areata. Some clones in this sample may be carry-over from other donors' samples.

The CDR3 protein is CASSLRPAATPLHF. CDR3 DNA sequence: TGTGCCAGCAGCCTCCGGCCAGCCGCCACACCCCTCCACTTT. V usage is TRBV3-1 and J usage is TRBJ1-6; D call uncertain. Per the germline V gene, CDR1 is LGHDT and CDR2 is YNNKEL (reference sequence). This CDR3 has 14 amino acids. Trimming pared 4 bases from V and 11 bases from J, leaving 15 bases between.

This chain connects TRBV6-6 to TRBJ2-5; 11 bases match TRBD2. The CDR3 has 15 amino acids. The V segment lost 7 bases and the J segment 1 base; nucleotides outside the gene matches: 5. Germline CDR1 and CDR2: MNHNY and SVGAGI (reference sequence). CDR3 loop: CASKLLAGAQETQYF. DNA for the CDR3: TGTGCCAGCAAACTACTAGCGGGGGCCCAAGAGACCCAGTACTTC.

This clonotype was counted a few times. The chain links TRBV7-8 to TRBJ2-3; D might be TRBD1 or TRBD2, each matching 6 bases. Trimming removed 2 bases at V and 4 bases at J, with 19 bases between. The length of the CDR3 is 17 residues. In germline, CDR1 is SGHVS, CDR2 FQNEAQ. The CDR3 here is CASSLRFSGGHSDTQYF. The CDR3, as DNA: TGTGCCAGCAGCTTAAGATTTAGTGGGGGGCACTCAGATACGCAGTATTTT.

The V gene is TRBV20-1, the J gene TRBJ1-2; 8 nucleotides agree with TRBD1. Looked up from germline, CDR1 is DFQATT and CDR2 is SNEGSKA (reference sequence). This CDR3 contains 14 residues. The trim removed 8 bases at V and 8 bases at J, leaving 16 bases unmatched. CDR3 sequence: CSPVLGTGAGGYTF. The DNA of the CDR3 is TGCAGTCCCGTACTCGGGACAGGCGCAGGGGGCTACACCTTC.

In this sample, this clonotype turned up many times. The chain has TRBV7-9 and TRBJ2-3, with D uncertain. CDR3 length: 11 residues. Looked up from germline, CDR1 is SEHNR and CDR2 is FQNEAQ (reference sequence). The germline V and J ends were trimmed by 5 bases and 6 bases, with 6 bases remaining between them. This CDR3 is CASSNGDTQYF. The CDR3 nucleotides read TGTGCCAGCAGCAATGGGGATACGCAGTATTTT.

This clonotype was observed a few times. This rearrangement joins TRBV11-2 to TRBJ1-6, with a tentative D call TRBD1 (5 bases). The germline V and J ends were trimmed by 5 bases and 6 bases, with 17 bases remaining between them. Germline-derived CDR1 and CDR2 are SGHAT and FQNNGV. This CDR3 is 16 amino acids long. The CDR3: CASSRLRGRANSPLHF. As DNA, the CDR3 is TGTGCCAGCAGCCGTCTCCGAGGCAGGGCTAATTCACCCCTCCACTTT.

This clonotype was detected only a few times. In nucleotides, the CDR3 is TGCAGCGTTGAGCTACTAGGACCCACCGGGGAGCTGTTTTTT. This sequence encodes CSVELLGPTGELFF. This chain connects TRBV29-1 to TRBJ2-2; D perhaps matches TRBD2 (5 bases). Deletions cut 3 bases from V and 4 bases from J, with 12 bases between. The CDR3 has 14 amino acids. The germline V gene has CDR1 SQVTM and CDR2 ANQGSEA.

The chain links TRBV4-2 to TRBJ2-1; 10 bases are shared with TRBD2. Germline loops: CDR1 LGHNA, CDR2 YNFKEQ. V was pared by 0 bases and J by 9 bases, with 8 bases of the junction left unmatched. The CDR3 contains 16 residues. This chain's CDR3 is CASSQEFSGRKGEQFF. The DNA for the CDR3 is TGTGCCAGCAGCCAAGAGTTTAGCGGGAGGAAGGGTGAGCAGTTCTTC.

The gene calls are TRBV6-6 and TRBJ2-7; D may be TRBD2 (6 bases). CDR1 MNHNY and CDR2 SVGAGI come from the germline V gene (reference sequence). The CDR3 is 12 residues long. The V and J ends lost 7 bases and 6 bases respectively, with 13 bases between them. CDR3 sequence (DNA): TGTGCCAGCACCCAGGGACTCCTCGAGCAGTACTTC. Translation: CASTQGLLEQYF.

This clonotype came up a few times. The CDR3 here is CAWSRAGEAFF. The CDR3 region has the DNA TGTGCCTGGAGTAGGGCAGGTGAAGCTTTCTTT. The chain carries TRBV30 and TRBJ1-1; no clear D gene. The V gene's germline CDR1 is GTSNPN and CDR2 SVGIG (reference sequence). V lost 2 bases, J lost 7 bases, and 8 bases lay in between. The CDR3 totals 11 residues.

This clonotype appeared a few times. In DNA form, the CDR3 reads TGTGCCAGCAGTTACTCCCTCGGCAATCAGCCCCAGCATTTT. The encoded protein is CASSYSLGNQPQHF. The rearrangement joins TRBV6-6 to TRBJ1-5; no clear D gene. Trimming stripped 0 bases from V and 2 bases from J, with 5 bases between. The CDR3 contains 14 residues. CDR1 is MNHNY, CDR2 SVGAGI, per germline (reference sequence).

With regard to this clonotype: This may stem from a read error, because a much larger clone lies one nucleotide away. J is TRBJ2-3 and V is TRBV27; D unresolved. CDR3 length: 11 amino acids. Germline CDR1 is MNHEY and CDR2 is SMNVEV (reference sequence). V gave up 4 bases and J gave up 6 bases, with 5 bases separating them. CDR3 protein: CASSYMDTQYF. The CDR3, as DNA: TGTGCCAGCAGTTATATGGATACGCAGTATTTT.

The rearrangement joins TRBV7-2 to TRBJ1-6, with 10 bases that match TRBD1. V lost 6 bases, J lost 7 bases, and 9 bases stayed unmatched. The CDR3 has 16 residues. Germline assignment: CDR1 SGHTA and CDR2 FQGNSA. As DNA, the CDR3 is TGTGCCAGCAGTGTAACGACAGGGGGCAACAATTCACCCCTCCACTTT. This translates into CASSVTTGGNNSPLHF.

This clonotype was picked up many times. The CDR3 bases are TGTGCCAGCAGCCACTTACTAGCGGGCGACACAGATACGCAGTATTTT. Protein: CASSHLLAGDTDTQYF. This chain connects TRBV27 to TRBJ2-3; 9 bases line up with TRBD2. The CDR3 sequence is 16 residues long. Germline V gives CDR1 MNHEY, CDR2 SMNVEV (reference sequence). V lost 6 bases, J lost 2 bases, and 9 bases stayed unmatched.

The chain has TRBV20-1 and TRBJ1-5; TRBD1 matches at 9 bases. The germline V gene encodes CDR1 DFQATT and CDR2 SNEGSKA (reference sequence). The junction had 16 bases not matched to a gene; V was cut back by 2 bases and J by 2 bases. The CDR3 is 19 residues long. CDR3 bases: TGCAGTGCTAGATGGAGGGGGACAGGGATTATTTCGGGCAATCAGCCCCAGCATTTT. This codes for CSARWRGTGIISGNQPQHF.

A few counts support this clonotype. V and J are TRBV6-1 and TRBJ2-1, with unresolved D. The CDR3 has 12 amino acids. The germline CDR1 and CDR2 sequences are MNHNS and SASEGT. The V gene lost 3 bases and the J gene lost 7 bases, with 7 bases spanning the gap. The CDR3 nucleotides read TGTGCCAGCAGTGATTTGGTGAATGAGCAGTTCTTC. Amino acid sequence: CASSDLVNEQFF.

This clonotype has a handful of counts. V usage is TRBV7-9 and J usage is TRBJ2-2; TRBD1 might be the D (6 bases). Germline loops: CDR1 SEHNR, CDR2 FQNEAQ (reference sequence). Between the trimmed V and J ends, which lost 6 bases and 8 bases, there was a span of 19 bases. This CDR3 comprises 15 residues. DNA for the CDR3: TGTGCCAGCAGTTCACCGGGCCCCGGGACAGGGGAGCTGTTTTTT. Encoded protein: CASSSPGPGTGELFF.

The chain uses TRBV24-1 and TRBJ2-2; 7 bases agree with TRBD1. With V trimmed by 3 bases and J by 2 bases, 2 bases remained unmatched. Germline CDR1 KGHDR, CDR2 SFDVKD. CDR3 size: 15 residues. The DNA for the CDR3 is TGTGCCACCAGTGATAAGGGGGCAAACACCGGGGAGCTGTTTTTT. Translating it yields CATSDKGANTGELFF.

With regard to this clonotype: At one end, the junction sequence differs from germline, possibly due to a read error. The V call is TRBV20-1, the J call TRBJ1-5; TRBD1 aligns across 7 bases. Germline CDR1 is DFQATT and CDR2 is SNEGSKA (reference sequence). This CDR3 spans 14 amino acids. CDR3 bases: TGCAGTGCTAAACAGGCTAGCGGGGGACAGCCCCAGCGTTTT. This gives the protein CSAKQASGGQPQRF.

As regards this clonotype: A much larger clone lies a single base off, so this may be a read error. The rearrangement links TRBV5-1 to TRBJ2-5; 7 positions match TRBD1. V was clipped by 7 bases and J by 0 bases; unmatched bases: 9. The CDR3 loop spans 15 amino acids. Germline-derived CDR1 and CDR2 are SGHRS and YFSETQ. As DNA, the CDR3 is TGCGCCAGCTCATGGGGCGACAGGGACCAAGAGACCCAGTACTTC. This translates into CASSWGDRDQETQYF.

This clonotype showed up just a few times. The V and J genes are TRBV15 and TRBJ1-1; 12 positions match TRBD1. The CDR3 runs to 16 residues. From germline, CDR1 is LNHNV and CDR2 YYDKDF (reference sequence). V dropped 1 base and J dropped 12; count of bases not matched to a gene: 12. For the CDR3, the DNA is TGTGCCACCAGCAGAGCCCCGGGACAGGGGGCTTCGGGGACTTTCTTT. Amino acid sequence: CATSRAPGQGASGTFF.

This clonotype appeared once. The chain recombines TRBV18 with TRBJ1-2, with D perhaps TRBD1 (5 bases). Germline CDR1 and CDR2: KGHSH and LQKENI. This CDR3 is 14 amino acids long. V lost 4 bases and J lost 4, with 13 bases in between. The CDR3 DNA reads as TGTGCCAGCTCACAACGGGGCGGGACCTATGGCTACACCTTC. Its protein is CASSQRGGTYGYTF.

Only a few counts were recorded for this clonotype. The V gene is TRBV6-1, the J gene TRBJ1-6; the match to TRBD1 covers 7 bases. CDR3 length: 13 residues. CDR1 is MNHNS and CDR2 is SASEGT in the germline V gene. V was clipped by 8 bases and J by 4 bases; unmatched bases: 2. The CDR3 sequence: CASVGQYNSPLHF. The CDR3 region has the DNA TGTGCCAGCGTGGGACAGTATAATTCACCCCTCCACTTT.

The chain has TRBV20-1 and TRBJ2-3, with D uncertain. Trimming removed 8 bases from V and 13 bases from J, with 10 bases in between. The CDR3 runs 8 residues. In germline, CDR1 is DFQATT, CDR2 SNEGSKA (reference sequence). The CDR3 protein is CSTELKYF. For the CDR3, the DNA is TGCAGTACAGAGTTGAAGTATTTT.

The table lists this clonotype with a few counts. The chain employs TRBV7-9 and TRBJ1-1; 9 bases fit TRBD1. V trimming: 5 bases; J trimming: 3 bases; junction bases outside the gene matches: 10. Germline CDR1 and CDR2: SEHNR and FQNEAQ (reference sequence). This CDR3 contains 16 residues. CDR3 sequence: CASSRYRGRGDTEAFF. CDR3 nucleotides: TGTGCCAGCAGCCGCTACAGGGGGCGCGGGGACACTGAAGCTTTCTTT.